This T cell receptor beta chain was profiled in a study of vaccination effects on CD4 cells after COVID-19. ViraFEST expansion of antigen-specific CD4+ T cells with viral peptide pools preceded sequencing. Between days 9 and 11 of culture, CD4+ T cells were separated out. This individual contracted SARS-CoV-2 between March and December 2020, as verified by PCR. Each participant received a vaccine that was either BNT162b2 or mRNA-1273, given as two doses. Half the medium was replaced with IL-2 medium on days 3 and 7. About this clone itself: Its target is not known.

Only in-frame clones appear in the TCRdb table, and some are missing; sequencing was by immunoSEQ multiplex PCR. There are 11,000 to 15,000 clones in the sample; around 82% occur only once, and less than 20% lies in the top ten. This TCR was sampled from a human donor who had a prior SARS-CoV-2 infection. The sequencing used CD4+ T cells from PBMCs cultured with SARS-CoV-2 spike peptides, collected after COVID-19 vaccination.

In nucleotides, the CDR3 is TGTGCCAGCAGCCGGACATTCTACGAGCAGTACTTC. It codes for CASSRTFYEQYF. The chain recombines TRBV5-5 with TRBJ2-7, with D perhaps TRBD1 (5 bases). Trimming stripped 4 bases from V and 3 bases from J, with 8 bases between. The germline CDR1 and CDR2 sequences are SGHKS and YYEKEE (reference sequence). This CDR3 is built from 12 residues. Looking up the rest from reference TRBV5-5 and TRBJ2-7 gives the full variable domain: DAGVTQSPTHLIKTRGQQVTLRCSPISGHKSVSWYQQVLGQGPQFIFQYYEKEERGRGNFPDRFSARQFPNYSSELNVNALLLGDSALYLCASSRTFYEQYFGPGTRLTVT.